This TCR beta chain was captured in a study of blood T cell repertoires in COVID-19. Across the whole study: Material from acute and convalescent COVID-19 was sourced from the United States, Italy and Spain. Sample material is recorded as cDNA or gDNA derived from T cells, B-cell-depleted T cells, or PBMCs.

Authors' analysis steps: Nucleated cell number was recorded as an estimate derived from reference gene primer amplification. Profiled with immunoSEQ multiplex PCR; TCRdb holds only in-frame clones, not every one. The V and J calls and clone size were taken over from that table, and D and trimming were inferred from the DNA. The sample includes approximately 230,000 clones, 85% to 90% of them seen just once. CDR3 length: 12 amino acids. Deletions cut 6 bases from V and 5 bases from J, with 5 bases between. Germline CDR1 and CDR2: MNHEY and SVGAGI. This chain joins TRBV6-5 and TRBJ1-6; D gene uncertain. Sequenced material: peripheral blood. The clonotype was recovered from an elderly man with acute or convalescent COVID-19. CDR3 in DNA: TGTGCCAGCAGCGGTGATAATTCACCCCTCCACTTT. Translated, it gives CASSGDNSPLHF.